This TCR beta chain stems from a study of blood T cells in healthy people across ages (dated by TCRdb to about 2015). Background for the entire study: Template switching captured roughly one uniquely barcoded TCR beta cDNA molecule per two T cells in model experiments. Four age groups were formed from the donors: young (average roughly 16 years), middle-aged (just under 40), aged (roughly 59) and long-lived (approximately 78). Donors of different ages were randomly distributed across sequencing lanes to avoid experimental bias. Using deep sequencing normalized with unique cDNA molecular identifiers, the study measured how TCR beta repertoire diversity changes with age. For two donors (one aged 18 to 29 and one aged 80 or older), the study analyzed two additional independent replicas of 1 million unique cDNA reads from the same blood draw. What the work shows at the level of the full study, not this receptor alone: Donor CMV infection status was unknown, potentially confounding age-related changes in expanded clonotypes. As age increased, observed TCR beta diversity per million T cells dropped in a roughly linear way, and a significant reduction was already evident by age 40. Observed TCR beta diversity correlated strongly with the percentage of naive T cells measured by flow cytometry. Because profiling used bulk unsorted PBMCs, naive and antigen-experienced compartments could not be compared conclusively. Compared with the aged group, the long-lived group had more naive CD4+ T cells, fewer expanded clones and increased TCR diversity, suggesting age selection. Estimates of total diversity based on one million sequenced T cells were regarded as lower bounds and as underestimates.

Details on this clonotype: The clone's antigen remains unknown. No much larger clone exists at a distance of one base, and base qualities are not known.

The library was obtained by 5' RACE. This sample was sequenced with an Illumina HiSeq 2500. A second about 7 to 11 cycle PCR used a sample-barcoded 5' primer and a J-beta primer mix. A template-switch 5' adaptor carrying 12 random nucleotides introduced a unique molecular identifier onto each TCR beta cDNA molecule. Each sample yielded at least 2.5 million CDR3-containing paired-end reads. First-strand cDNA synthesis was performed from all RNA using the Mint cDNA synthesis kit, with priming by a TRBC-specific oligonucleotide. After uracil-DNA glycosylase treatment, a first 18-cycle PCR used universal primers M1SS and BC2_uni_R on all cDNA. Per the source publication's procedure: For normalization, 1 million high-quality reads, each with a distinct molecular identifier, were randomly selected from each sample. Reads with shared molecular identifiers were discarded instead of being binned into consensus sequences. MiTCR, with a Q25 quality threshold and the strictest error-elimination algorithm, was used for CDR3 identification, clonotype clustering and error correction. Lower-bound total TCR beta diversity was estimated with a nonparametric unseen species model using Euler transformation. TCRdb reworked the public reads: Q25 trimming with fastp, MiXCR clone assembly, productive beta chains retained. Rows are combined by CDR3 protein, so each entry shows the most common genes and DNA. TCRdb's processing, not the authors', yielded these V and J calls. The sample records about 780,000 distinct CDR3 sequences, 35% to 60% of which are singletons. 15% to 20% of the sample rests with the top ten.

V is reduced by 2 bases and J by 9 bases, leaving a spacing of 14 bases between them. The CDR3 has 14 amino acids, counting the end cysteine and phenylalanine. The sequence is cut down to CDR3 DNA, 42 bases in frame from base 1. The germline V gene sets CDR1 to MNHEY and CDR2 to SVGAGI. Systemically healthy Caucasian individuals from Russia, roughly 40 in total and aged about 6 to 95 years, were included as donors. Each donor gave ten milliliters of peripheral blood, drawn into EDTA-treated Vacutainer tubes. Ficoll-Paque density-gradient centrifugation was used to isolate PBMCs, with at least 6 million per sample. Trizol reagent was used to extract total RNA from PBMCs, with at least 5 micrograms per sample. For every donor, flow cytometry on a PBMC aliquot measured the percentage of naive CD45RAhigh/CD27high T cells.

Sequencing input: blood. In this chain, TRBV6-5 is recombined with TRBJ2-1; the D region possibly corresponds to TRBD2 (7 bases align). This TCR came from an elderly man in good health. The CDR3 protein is CASSYVGGRGEQFF. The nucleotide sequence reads TGTGCCAGCAGTTACGTCGGGGGGCGGGGTGAGCAGTTCTTC.